This T cell receptor beta chain was profiled in a study of blood T cell repertoires in COVID-19. Study background: The study drew acute and convalescent COVID-19 samples from the United States, Italy and Spain. Nucleic acid was either cDNA or gDNA, and it came from T cells, B-cell-depleted T cells, or PBMCs.

V lost 3 bases to trimming and J lost 0 bases; unmatched junction nucleotides: 4. CDR1 MNHEY and CDR2 SMNVEV come from the germline V gene (reference sequence). CDR3 length equals 16 residues. As handled by the study authors: Counts of nucleated cells, estimated from reference gene primer amplification, were obtained. The method was immunoSEQ multiplex PCR; TCRdb's version includes in-frame clones alone and lacks a portion of them. Clone size and the V and J calls come from that table; the DNA yielded D and trimming. The sample contains 250,000 to 300,000 clones, 70% to 90% of which appear only once.

Sequenced input: peripheral blood. The genes are TRBV27 and TRBJ1-3, with 8 positions matching TRBD1. This TCR derives from a woman younger than 45 with acute or convalescent COVID-19. CDR3 amino acids: CASSLTGAGSGNTIYF. DNA of the CDR3: TGTGCCAGCAGTTTGACAGGGGCCGGCTCTGGAAACACCATATATTTT.